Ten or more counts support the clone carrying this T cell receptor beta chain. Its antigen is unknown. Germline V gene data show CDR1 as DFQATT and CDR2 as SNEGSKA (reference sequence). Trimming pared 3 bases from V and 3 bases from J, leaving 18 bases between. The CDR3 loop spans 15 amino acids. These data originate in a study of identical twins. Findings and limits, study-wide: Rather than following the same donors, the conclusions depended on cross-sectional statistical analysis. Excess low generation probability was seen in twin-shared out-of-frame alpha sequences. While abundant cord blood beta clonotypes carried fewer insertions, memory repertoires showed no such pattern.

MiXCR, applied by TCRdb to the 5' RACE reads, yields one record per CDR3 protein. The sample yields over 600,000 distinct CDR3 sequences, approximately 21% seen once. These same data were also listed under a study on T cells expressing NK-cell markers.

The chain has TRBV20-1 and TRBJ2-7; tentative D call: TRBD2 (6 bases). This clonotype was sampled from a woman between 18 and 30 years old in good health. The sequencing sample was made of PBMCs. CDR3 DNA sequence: TGCAGTGCTAGTAGAGCCGGGACTGGGAGCTACGAGCAGTACTTC. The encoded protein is CSASRAGTGSYEQYF.